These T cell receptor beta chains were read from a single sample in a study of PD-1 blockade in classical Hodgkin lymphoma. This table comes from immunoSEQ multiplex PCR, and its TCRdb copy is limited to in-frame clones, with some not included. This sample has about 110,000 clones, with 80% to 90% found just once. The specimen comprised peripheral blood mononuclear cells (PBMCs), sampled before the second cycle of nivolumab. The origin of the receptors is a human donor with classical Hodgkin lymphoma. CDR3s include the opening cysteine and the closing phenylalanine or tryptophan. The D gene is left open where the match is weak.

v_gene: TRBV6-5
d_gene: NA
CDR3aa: CASSYPAGSGGELFF

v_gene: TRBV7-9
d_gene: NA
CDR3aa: CASSPGPLTQETQYF

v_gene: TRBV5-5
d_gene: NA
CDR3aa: CASGHRNTGELFF

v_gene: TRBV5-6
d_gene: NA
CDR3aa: CASSVSLVNTGELFF

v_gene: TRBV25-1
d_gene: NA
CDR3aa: CASSGGTSNEQFF

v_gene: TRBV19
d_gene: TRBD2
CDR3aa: CASSGDYYEQYF

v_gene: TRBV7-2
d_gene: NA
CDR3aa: CASSLDGQKNTEAFF

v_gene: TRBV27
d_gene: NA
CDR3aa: CASSLFEGYQPQHF

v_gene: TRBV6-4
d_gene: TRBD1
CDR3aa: CASSELQGKGGYTF

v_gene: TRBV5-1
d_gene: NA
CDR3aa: CSSSLASGKLNYGYTF

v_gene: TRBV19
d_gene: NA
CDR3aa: CASSIGVRVWGELFF

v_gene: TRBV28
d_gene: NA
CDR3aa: CASSLGRGEYF

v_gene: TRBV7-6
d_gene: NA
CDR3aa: CATRPGVGGYTF

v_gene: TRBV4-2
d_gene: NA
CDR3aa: CASSQEWGTEAFF

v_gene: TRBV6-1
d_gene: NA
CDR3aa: CASTGGAEPAFF

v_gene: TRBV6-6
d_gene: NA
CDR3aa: CASRYEQESYTEAFF

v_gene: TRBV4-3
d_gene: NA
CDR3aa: CASSQGPNRGEQFF

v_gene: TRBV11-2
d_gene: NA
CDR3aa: CASSSGQSPNTEAFF

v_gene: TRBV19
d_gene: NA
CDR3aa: CASSRGGPYNEQFF

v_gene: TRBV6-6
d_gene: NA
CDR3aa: CASRIGRVEAFF

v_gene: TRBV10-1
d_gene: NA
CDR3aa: CASSGSGFEQYF

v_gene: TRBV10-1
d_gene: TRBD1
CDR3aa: CASSRQGGGTEAFF

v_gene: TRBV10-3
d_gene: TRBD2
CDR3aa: CAIREGLAEITQYF

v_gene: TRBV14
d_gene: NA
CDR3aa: CASSQEVSFNTEAFF

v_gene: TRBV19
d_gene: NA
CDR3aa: CASSISVEETQYF

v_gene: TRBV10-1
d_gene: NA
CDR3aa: CATSRDSSSYEQYF

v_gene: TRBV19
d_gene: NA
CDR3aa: CASSIGGVRSYNEQFF

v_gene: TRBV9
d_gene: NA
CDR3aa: CASSVAGTAALGNTIYF

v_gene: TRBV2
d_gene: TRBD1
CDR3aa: CASSEMRTGDGYTF

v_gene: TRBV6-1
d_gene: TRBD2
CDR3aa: CASRALAGSSYEQYF

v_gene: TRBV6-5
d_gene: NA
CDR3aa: CASSYSTHGLYGYTF